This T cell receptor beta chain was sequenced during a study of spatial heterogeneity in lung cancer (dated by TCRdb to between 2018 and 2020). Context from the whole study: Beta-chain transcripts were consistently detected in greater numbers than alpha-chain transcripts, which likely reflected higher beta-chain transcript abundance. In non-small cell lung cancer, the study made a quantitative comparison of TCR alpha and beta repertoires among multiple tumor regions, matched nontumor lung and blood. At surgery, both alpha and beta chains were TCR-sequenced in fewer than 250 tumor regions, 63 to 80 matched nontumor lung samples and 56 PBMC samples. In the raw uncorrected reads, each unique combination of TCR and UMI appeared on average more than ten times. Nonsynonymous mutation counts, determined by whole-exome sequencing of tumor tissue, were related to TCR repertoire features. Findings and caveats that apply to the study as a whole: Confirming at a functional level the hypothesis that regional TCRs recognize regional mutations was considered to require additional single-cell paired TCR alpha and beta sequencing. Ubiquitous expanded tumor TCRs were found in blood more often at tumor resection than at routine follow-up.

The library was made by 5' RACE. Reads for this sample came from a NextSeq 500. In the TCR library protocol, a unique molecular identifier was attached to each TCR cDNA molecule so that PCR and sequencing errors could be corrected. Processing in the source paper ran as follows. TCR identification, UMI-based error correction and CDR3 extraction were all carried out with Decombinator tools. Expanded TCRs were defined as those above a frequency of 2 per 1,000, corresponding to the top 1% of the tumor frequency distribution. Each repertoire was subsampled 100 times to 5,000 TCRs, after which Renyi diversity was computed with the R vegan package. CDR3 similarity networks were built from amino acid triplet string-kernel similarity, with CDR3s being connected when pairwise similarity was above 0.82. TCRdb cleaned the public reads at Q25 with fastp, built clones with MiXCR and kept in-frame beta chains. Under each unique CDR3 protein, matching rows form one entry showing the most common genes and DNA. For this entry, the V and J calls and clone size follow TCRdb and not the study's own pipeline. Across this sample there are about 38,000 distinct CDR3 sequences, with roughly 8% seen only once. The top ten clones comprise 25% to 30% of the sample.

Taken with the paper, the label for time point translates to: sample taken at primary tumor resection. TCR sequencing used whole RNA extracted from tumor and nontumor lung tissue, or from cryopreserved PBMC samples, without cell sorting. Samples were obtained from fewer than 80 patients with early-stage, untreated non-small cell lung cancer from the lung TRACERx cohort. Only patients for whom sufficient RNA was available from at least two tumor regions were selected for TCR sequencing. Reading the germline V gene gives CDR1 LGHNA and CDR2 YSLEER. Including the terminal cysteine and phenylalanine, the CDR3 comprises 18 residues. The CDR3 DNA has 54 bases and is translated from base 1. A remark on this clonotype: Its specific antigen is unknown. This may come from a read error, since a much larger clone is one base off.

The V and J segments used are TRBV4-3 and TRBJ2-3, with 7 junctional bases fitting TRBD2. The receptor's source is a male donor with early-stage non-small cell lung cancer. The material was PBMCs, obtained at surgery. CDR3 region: CASSQEGGSGFSTETQYF. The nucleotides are TGCGCCAGCAGCCAAGAGGGCGGTAGCGGGTTTAGCACAGAAACGCAGTATTTT.